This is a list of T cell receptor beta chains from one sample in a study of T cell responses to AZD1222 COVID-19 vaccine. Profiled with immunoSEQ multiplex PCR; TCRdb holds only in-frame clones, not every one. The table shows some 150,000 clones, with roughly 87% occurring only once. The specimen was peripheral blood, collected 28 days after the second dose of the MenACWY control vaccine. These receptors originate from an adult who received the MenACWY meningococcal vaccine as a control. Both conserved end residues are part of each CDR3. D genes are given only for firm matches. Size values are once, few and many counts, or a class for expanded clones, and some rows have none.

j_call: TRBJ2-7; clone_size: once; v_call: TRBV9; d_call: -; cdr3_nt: TGTGCCAGCAGCGTAGCTCCCCAGGAATCCTACGAGCAGTACTTC; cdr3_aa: CASSVAPQESYEQYF
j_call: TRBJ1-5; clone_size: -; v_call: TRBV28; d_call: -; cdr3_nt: TGTGCCAGCAGTTTATGGGACAGTGTTCCTCAGCCCCAGCATTTT; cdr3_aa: CASSLWDSVPQPQHF
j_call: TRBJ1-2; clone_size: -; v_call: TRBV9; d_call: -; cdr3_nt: TGTGCCAGCAGCACCGGGACGCCGGGATTGAGGGGCTACACCTTC; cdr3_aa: CASSTGTPGLRGYTF
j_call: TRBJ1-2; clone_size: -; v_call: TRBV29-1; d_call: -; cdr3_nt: TGCAGCGTTGAGTCGGGACACGAGACGAACTATGGCTACACCTTC; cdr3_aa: CSVESGHETNYGYTF
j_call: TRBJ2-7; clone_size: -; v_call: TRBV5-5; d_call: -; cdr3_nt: TGTGCCAGCAGCTTGTCAGCCACCGCCGGCGAGCAGTACTTC; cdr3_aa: CASSLSATAGEQYF
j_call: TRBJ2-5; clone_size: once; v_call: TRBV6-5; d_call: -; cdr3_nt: TGTGCCAGCTGTCTTCGCCGCGGGGAGACCCAGTACTTC; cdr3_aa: CASCLRRGETQYF
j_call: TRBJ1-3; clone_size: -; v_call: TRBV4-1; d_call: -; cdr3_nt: TGCGCCAGCAGCCAGGTGGGAAACACCATATATTTT; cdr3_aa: CASSQVGNTIYF
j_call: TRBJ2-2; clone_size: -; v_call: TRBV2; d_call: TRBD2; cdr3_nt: TGTGCCAGCAGTGCCAGCGGGGGGGCTGGTAGCGGGGAGCTGTTTTTT; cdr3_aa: CASSASGGAGSGELFF
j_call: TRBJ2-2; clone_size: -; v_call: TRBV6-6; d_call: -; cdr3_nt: TGTGCCAGCAGAGATTTCGCCGGGGAGCTGTTTTTT; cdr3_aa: CASRDFAGELFF
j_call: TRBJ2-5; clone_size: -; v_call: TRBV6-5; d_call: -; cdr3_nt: TGTGCCAGCAGCCCCCTTGTTAGCGGAAAAGAGACCCAGTACTTC; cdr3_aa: CASSPLVSGKETQYF
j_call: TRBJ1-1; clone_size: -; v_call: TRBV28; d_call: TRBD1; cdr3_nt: TGTGCCAGCAGTCCCCTGGACAGGGGGAACACTGAAGCTTTCTTT; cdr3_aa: CASSPLDRGNTEAFF
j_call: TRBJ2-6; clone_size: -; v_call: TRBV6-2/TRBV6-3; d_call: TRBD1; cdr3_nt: TGTGCCAGCAGTTATTCCCCGGGACAGGGGGCCCTATATGGCGGGGCCAACGTCCTGACTTTC; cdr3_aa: CASSYSPGQGALYGGANVLTF
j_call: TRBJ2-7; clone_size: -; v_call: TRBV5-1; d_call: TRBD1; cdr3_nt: TGCGCCAGCAGCTTAGGATCGACAGGGGGTAGAAACGAGCAGTACTTC; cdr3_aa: CASSLGSTGGRNEQYF
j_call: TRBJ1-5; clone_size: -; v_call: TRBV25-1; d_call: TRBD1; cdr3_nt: TGTGCCAGCAGACAGGGGCCCGATCAGCCCCAGCATTTT; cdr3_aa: CASRQGPDQPQHF
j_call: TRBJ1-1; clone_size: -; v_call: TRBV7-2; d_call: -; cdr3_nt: TGTGCCAGCAGCCAGGGCCCGAACACTGAAGCTTTCTTT; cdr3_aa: CASSQGPNTEAFF
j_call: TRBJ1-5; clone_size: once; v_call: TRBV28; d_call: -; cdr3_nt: TGTGCCAGCAGTAATCAGGGTTTGGATCAGCCCCAGCATTTT; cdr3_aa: CASSNQGLDQPQHF
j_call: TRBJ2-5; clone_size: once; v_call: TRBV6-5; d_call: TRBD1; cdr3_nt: TGTGCCAGCTCCGGACAGGGAGCAGAGACCCAGTACTTC; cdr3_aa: CASSGQGAETQYF
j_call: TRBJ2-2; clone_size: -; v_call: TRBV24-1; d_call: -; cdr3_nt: TGTGCCACCAGTCAGCCCGGGGCAAACACCGGGGAGCTGTTTTTT; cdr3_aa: CATSQPGANTGELFF
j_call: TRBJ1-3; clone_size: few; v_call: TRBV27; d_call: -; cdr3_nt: TGTGCCAGCAGTTTAATGAGGGGAGGAAACACCATATATTTT; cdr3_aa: CASSLMRGGNTIYF
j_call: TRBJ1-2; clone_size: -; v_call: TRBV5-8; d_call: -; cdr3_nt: TGTGCCAGCAGCGGTTCGACAGACAACTATGGCTACACCTTC; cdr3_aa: CASSGSTDNYGYTF
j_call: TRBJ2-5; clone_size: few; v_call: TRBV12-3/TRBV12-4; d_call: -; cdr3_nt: TGTGCCAGCAGTATACAGGGCGGAGAGACCCAGTACTTC; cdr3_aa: CASSIQGGETQYF
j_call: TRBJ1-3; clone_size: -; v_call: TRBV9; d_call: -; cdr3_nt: TGTGCCAGCAGCGTATTCGGGGAGGGTGGACCTGGAAACACCATATATTTT; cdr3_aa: CASSVFGEGGPGNTIYF
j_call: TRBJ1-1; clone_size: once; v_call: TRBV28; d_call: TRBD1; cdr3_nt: TGTGCCAGCAGTTTAACAGGGGGCGACAAAGAAGCTTTCTTT; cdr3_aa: CASSLTGGDKEAFF
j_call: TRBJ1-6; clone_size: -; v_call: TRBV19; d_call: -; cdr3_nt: TGTGCCAGTAGCACGGACAGAGGCAATTCACCCCTCCACTTT; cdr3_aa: CASSTDRGNSPLHF
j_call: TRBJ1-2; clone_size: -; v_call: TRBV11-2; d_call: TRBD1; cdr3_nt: TGTGCCAGCAGCCCTCAGGGGGTGGACGGCTACACCTTC; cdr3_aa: CASSPQGVDGYTF
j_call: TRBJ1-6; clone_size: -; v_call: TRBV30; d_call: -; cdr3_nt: TGTGCCTGGAACCGGGACCCGGATTCACCCCTCCACTTT; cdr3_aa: CAWNRDPDSPLHF
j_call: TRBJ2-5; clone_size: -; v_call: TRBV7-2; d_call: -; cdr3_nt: TGTGCCAGCAGCCCGAATCAAGAGACCCAGTACTTC; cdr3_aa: CASSPNQETQYF
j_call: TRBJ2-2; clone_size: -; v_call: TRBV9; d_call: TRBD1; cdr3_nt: TGTGCCAGCACCTGGACAGGGGATTTAACCGGGGAGCTGTTTTTT; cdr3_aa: CASTWTGDLTGELFF
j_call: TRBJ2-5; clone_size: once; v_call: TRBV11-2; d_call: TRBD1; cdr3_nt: TGTGCCAGCAGCCCTGGGGCAGGGGGTGGGGAAGAGACCCAGTACTTC; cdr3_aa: CASSPGAGGGEETQYF
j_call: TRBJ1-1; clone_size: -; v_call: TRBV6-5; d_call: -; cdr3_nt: TGTGCCAGCAGCTCCACCGGACTTACTGAAGCTTTCTTT; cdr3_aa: CASSSTGLTEAFF
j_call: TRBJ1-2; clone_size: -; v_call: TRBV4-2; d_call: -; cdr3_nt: TGTGCCAGCAGCCAAGATGGCAGAGCTAACTATGGCTACACCTTC; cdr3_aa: CASSQDGRANYGYTF
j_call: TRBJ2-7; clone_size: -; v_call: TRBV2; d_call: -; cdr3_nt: TGTGCCAGCAGTGAGGGGGGCTACTCCTACGAGCAGTACTTC; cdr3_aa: CASSEGGYSYEQYF
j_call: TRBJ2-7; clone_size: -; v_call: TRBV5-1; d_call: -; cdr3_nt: TGCGCCAGCAGCTCTGAGGGCGCCTACGAGCAGTACTTC; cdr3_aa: CASSSEGAYEQYF
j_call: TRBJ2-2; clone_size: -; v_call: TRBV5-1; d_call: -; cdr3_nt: TGCGCCAGCAGCTTGGTTCCCGGGCTGAGCACCGGGGAGCTGTTTTTT; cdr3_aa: CASSLVPGLSTGELFF
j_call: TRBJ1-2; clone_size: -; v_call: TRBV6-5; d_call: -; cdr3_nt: TGTGCCAGCAGTCAGGCAGGGGAGGCCTATGGCTACACCTTC; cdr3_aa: CASSQAGEAYGYTF
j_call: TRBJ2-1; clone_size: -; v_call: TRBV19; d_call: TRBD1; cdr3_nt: TGTGCCAGCAGTACTGACAGGGGGATCTACAATGAGCAGTTCTTC; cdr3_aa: CASSTDRGIYNEQFF
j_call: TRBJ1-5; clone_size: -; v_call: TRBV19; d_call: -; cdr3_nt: TGTGCCAGTAGTAATGCCGGCCATAGCAATCAGCCCCAGCATTTT; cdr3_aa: CASSNAGHSNQPQHF
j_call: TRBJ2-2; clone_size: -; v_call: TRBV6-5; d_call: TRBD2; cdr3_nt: TGTGCCAGCAGTTCCCGGGGGGGGGACACCGGGGAGCTGTTTTTT; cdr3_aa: CASSSRGGDTGELFF
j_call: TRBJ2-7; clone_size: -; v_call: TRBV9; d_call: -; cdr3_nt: TGTGCCAGCAGCGCCTCGGCTTCCTACGAGCAGTACTTC; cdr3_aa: CASSASASYEQYF
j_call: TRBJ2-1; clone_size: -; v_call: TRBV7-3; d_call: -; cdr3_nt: TGTGCCAGCAGCCCGCAACAGGGAACTGAGCAGTTCTTC; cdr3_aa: CASSPQQGTEQFF
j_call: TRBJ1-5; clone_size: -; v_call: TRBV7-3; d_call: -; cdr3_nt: TGTGCCAGCAGCTTTCGAGGGGGTGGTCAGCCCCAGCATTTT; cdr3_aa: CASSFRGGGQPQHF
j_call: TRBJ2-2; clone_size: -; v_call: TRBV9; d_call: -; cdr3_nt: TGTGCCAGCAGCGGGACGTATACCGGGGAGCTGTTTTTT; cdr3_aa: CASSGTYTGELFF
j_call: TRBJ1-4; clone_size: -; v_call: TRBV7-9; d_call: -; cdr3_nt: TGTGCCAGCAGCCCCTTTCCGACGGGCTTGAGGGAAAAACTGTTTTTT; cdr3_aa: CASSPFPTGLREKLFF
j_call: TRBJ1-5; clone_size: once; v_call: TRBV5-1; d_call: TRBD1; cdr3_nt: TGCGCCAGCAGCCCCGGACAGGGGAATCAGCCCCAGCATTTT; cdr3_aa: CASSPGQGNQPQHF
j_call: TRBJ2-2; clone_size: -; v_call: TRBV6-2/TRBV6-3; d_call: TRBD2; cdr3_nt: TGTGCCAGCAGTTACCCGACTAGCGGGATAGCCACCGGGGAGCTGTTTTTT; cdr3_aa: CASSYPTSGIATGELFF
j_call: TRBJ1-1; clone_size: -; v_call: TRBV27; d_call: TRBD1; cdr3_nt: TGTGCCAGCAGCTTATCGACAGGGGGCTTGACTGAAGCTTTCTTT; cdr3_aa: CASSLSTGGLTEAFF
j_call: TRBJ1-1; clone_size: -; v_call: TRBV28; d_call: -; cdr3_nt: TGTGCCAGCAGTTTTATTCAGAGACCTGAAGCTTTCTTT; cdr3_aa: CASSFIQRPEAFF
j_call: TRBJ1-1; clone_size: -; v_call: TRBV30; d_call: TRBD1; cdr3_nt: TGTGCCGTCTCCAGGGGGCTGGGAGGCACTGAAGCTTTCTTT; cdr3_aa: CAVSRGLGGTEAFF
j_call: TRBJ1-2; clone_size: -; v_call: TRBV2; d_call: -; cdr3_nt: TGTGCCAGCAGTGATCGGGGCCCATATGGCTACACCTTC; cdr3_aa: CASSDRGPYGYTF
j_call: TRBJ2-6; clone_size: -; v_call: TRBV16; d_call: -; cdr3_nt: TGTGCCAGCAGCCCCTACAGGGGGGGGCTCGGGTCATCTGGGGCCAACGTCCTGACTTTC; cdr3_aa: CASSPYRGGLGSSGANVLTF
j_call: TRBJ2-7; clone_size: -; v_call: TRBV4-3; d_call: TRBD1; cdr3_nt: TGCGCCAGCAGCCAAGGTGGAGGGACAGGGGCCTACGAGCAGTACTTC; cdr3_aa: CASSQGGGTGAYEQYF
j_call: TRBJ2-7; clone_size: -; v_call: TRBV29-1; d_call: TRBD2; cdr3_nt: TGCAGCGTTGACGGCCTGACTAGCGGGAGGAGCTCCTACGAGCAGTACTTC; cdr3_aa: CSVDGLTSGRSSYEQYF
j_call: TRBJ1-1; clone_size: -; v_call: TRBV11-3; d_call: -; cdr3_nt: TGTGCCAGCAGCCCCCGCGACGGGAGAAAGAGTGAAGCTTTCTTT; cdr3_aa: CASSPRDGRKSEAFF
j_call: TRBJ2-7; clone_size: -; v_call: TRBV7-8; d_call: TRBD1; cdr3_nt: TGTGCCAGCAGCTTCTCGCAGGGGGCTACTAGCTCCTACGAGCAGTACTTC; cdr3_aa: CASSFSQGATSSYEQYF
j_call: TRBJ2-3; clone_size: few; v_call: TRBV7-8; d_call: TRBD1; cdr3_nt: TGTGCCAGCAGCCCATCTCGGGACAGGAGCACAGATACGCAGTATTTT; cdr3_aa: CASSPSRDRSTDTQYF
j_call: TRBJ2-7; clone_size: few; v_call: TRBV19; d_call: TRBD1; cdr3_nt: TGTGCCAGTAGCCGTCTCACAGGGGGCCTGATCTACGAGCAGTACTTC; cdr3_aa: CASSRLTGGLIYEQYF
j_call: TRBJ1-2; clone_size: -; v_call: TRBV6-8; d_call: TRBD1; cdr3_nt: TGTGCCAGCAGTCTCCCGGGACAGGAGTATGGCTACACCTTC; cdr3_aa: CASSLPGQEYGYTF
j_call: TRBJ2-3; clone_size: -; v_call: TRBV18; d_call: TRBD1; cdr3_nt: TGTGCCAGCTCACCGGGGACAGGGGGTGATACGCAGTATTTT; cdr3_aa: CASSPGTGGDTQYF
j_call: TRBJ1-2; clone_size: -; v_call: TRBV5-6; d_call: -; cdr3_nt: TGTGCCAGCATGGGGGACTATGGCTACACCTTC; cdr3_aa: CASMGDYGYTF
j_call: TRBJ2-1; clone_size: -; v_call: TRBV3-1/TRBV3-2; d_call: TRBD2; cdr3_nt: TGTGCCAGCAGCCAAGAAGGCTCCACGCGGGAGAGTCGGGCTGAGCAGTTCTTC; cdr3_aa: CASSQEGSTRESRAEQFF